One sample yielded the 22 T cell receptor beta chains listed below, sequenced in a study of blood T cell repertoires in COVID-19. Assay used: immunoSEQ multiplex PCR; TCRdb lists only in-frame clones, some missing. The sample lists around 70,000 clones; approximately 80% were seen once. The sequenced material came from peripheral blood. The receptors shown here come from a woman aged 80 or over with active or convalescent COVID-19.

The chain links TRBV16 to TRBJ1-2, with D hard to call. Germline V gene lookup returns CDR1 KGHSY and CDR2 FQNENV. The CDR3 is 15 amino acids. V was pared by 0 bases and J by 2 bases, with 10 bases between. The CDR3 DNA reads as TGTGCCAGCAGCCAATCCAGAACAGCCAACTATGGCTACACCTTC. Residues: CASSQSRTANYGYTF.

The V call is TRBV24-1, the J call TRBJ2-7; TRBD2 aligns across 8 bases. V shed 4 bases, J shed 3 bases, and the junction held 10 bases outside the gene matches. The CDR3 consists of 16 residues. CDR1 KGHDR and CDR2 SFDVKD come from the germline V gene. The CDR3 nucleotides are TGTGCCACCAGTGACCGGGGACGGGGGGGTTTCTACGAGCAGTACTTC. It translates to CATSDRGRGGFYEQYF.

The DNA for the CDR3 is TGTGCCAGCAGCCAGAACACCGGGGAGCTGTTTTTT. Its protein is CASSQNTGELFF. V usage is TRBV11-2 and J usage is TRBJ2-2; D remains unclear. The CDR3 is 12 residues long. The germline CDR1 and CDR2 sequences are SGHAT and FQNNGV. Trimming removed 5 bases at V and 1 base at J, with 2 bases between.

The chain carries TRBV11-2 and TRBJ2-1; D ambiguous. Trimming pared 4 bases from V and 7 bases from J, leaving 17 bases between. Germline V gene data show CDR1 as SGHAT and CDR2 as FQNNGV. The CDR3 loop spans 15 amino acids. The CDR3 is CASSSTRRDGNEQFF. CDR3 DNA: TGTGCCAGCAGCTCGACCCGCCGAGACGGGAATGAGCAGTTCTTC.

The J gene is TRBJ2-2, the V gene TRBV11-2; no clear D gene. V lost 4 bases and J 2 bases, leaving 8 bases between the germline ends. The germline gives CDR1 SGHAT, CDR2 FQNNGV. This CDR3 has 14 amino acids. CDR3 sequence reads: CASSSYFNTGELFF. Here the CDR3 DNA reads TGTGCCAGCAGCTCTTACTTTAACACCGGGGAGCTGTTTTTT.

The rearrangement joins TRBV19 to TRBJ1-2; tentative D call: TRBD1 (5 bases). The germline V and J ends were trimmed by 6 bases and 4 bases, with 15 bases remaining between them. CDR1 LNHDA and CDR2 SQIVND come from the germline V gene (reference sequence). The CDR3 totals 14 residues. DNA for the CDR3: TGTGCCAGTAGGCCTACGACAGCTTCCTATGGCTACACCTTC. This codes for CASRPTTASYGYTF.

The chain links TRBV5-1 to TRBJ2-3; tentatively, D is TRBD2 (6 bases). CDR3 length equals 15 residues. Germline CDR1 reads SGHRS; CDR2 reads YFSETQ. Between the trimmed V and J ends, which lost 4 bases and 4 bases, there was a span of 16 bases. The CDR3 protein is CASSGTGTVSDTQYF. As DNA, the CDR3 is TGCGCCAGCAGCGGAACCGGGACTGTCTCAGATACGCAGTATTTT.

The chain has TRBV2 and TRBJ2-3; D perhaps matches TRBD1 (5 bases). This CDR3 contains 12 residues. Germline V gene lookup returns CDR1 SNHLY and CDR2 FYNNEI. Trimming stripped 10 bases from V and 0 bases from J, with 8 bases between. CDR3 nucleotide sequence: TGTGCCACCCACAGGAGCACAGATACGCAGTATTTT. It is translated as CATHRSTDTQYF.

The count of this clone is one. This chain uses TRBV19 with TRBJ2-3; D might be TRBD1 (7 bases). Germline V gene sequence: CDR1 LNHDA, CDR2 SQIVND (reference sequence). The V gene lost 5 bases and the J gene lost 3 bases, with 15 bases spanning the gap. The CDR3 spans 15 residues. The CDR3 sequence is CASSLPGGGTDTQYF. The CDR3 DNA follows: TGTGCCAGTAGTTTACCAGGGGGAGGTACAGATACGCAGTATTTT.

The chain links TRBV11-3 to TRBJ2-3; 11 bases fit TRBD1. The germline V gene encodes CDR1 SGHNT and CDR2 YENEEA. Trimming took 3 bases from V and 5 from J; bases not matched to a gene: 4. The CDR3 contains 15 residues. In DNA, the CDR3 is TGTGCCAGCAGCTTCTGGGGACAGGGGGGAGATACGCAGTATTTT. As protein: CASSFWGQGGDTQYF.

The rearrangement joins TRBV10-3 to TRBJ2-1, with unresolved D. The germline gives CDR1 ENHRY, CDR2 SYGVKD. The V end lost 4 bases, the J end lost 1 base, and 5 bases lay between the germline ends. The CDR3 is made up of 13 amino acids. The DNA for the CDR3 is TGTGCCATCAGTGGCAGGTCCTACAATGAGCAGTTCTTC. Protein sequence: CAISGRSYNEQFF.

The chain joins TRBV6-2 or TRBV6-3 to TRBJ1-1, with D maybe TRBD1 (5 bases). The ends were cut back, 5 bases at V and 0 bases at J, with 16 bases in the middle. CDR3 length: 16 amino acids. Germline CDR1 MNHEY, CDR2 SVGEGT. CDR3 residues: CASSARRGFMNTEAFF. In DNA form, the CDR3 reads TGTGCCAGCAGTGCCCGGAGGGGTTTTATGAACACTGAAGCTTTCTTT.

The rearrangement joins TRBV6-6 to TRBJ2-1; 8 positions agree with TRBD1. CDR3 size: 15 residues. Trimming at V came to 5 bases and at J to 8 bases, leaving 11 bases not matched to a gene. CDR1 MNHNY and CDR2 SVGAGI come from the germline V gene (reference sequence). The CDR3 coding sequence is TGTGCCAGCAGTACTGCCACAGGGGGTCTCCATGAGCAGTTCTTC. This codes for CASSTATGGLHEQFF.

The chain is built from TRBV28 and TRBJ1-2, with a possible D match to TRBD1 (6 bases). Germline V gives CDR1 MDHEN, CDR2 SYDVKM. This CDR3 region has 15 residues. V lost 7 bases to trimming and J lost 4 bases, with 19 bases between them. CDR3 region: CASMFPQGFRYGYTF. The CDR3, as DNA: TGTGCCAGCATGTTTCCTCAGGGGTTTCGCTATGGCTACACCTTC.

The chain has TRBV11-2 and TRBJ2-7, with TRBD1 matching 8 bases. Per the germline V gene, CDR1 is SGHAT and CDR2 is FQNNGV. J gave up 3 bases and V 7 bases, and 8 bases lay outside the gene matches. The CDR3 has 14 amino acids. The CDR3 region is CASTKSDRGYEQYF. In DNA, the CDR3 is TGTGCCAGCACTAAATCCGACAGGGGCTACGAGCAGTACTTC.

The genes are TRBV11-2 and TRBJ1-6, with TRBD1 matching over 9 bases. This CDR3 region has 14 residues. With 5 bases clipped from V and 11 bases from J, the junction kept 7 bases outside the gene matches. CDR1 and CDR2 from the germline V gene are SGHAT and FQNNGV. This chain's CDR3 is CASSRQGVSTPLHF. DNA of the CDR3: TGTGCCAGCAGCCGACAGGGGGTATCGACACCCCTCCACTTT.

This clone was picked up a small number of times. The V and J genes are TRBV19 and TRBJ2-3; 9 positions match TRBD2. V gave up 4 bases and J gave up 7 bases; unmatched junction bases: 0. The CDR3 is made up of 12 amino acids. CDR1 LNHDA and CDR2 SQIVND come from the germline V gene (reference sequence). CDR3 in amino acids: CASSTSGNTQYF. CDR3 coding DNA: TGTGCCAGTAGTACTAGCGGGAATACGCAGTATTTT.

The gene calls are TRBV24-1 and TRBJ1-1, with 7 nucleotides matching TRBD1. The CDR3 totals 13 residues. Germline V lookup: CDR1 KGHDR, CDR2 SFDVKD. Trimming removed 9 bases from V and 1 base from J; junction bases left unmatched: 4. CDR3 in DNA: TGTGCCACCTCACAGGGGTCGAACACTGAAGCTTTCTTT. It translates to CATSQGSNTEAFF.

The rearrangement joins TRBV10-1 to TRBJ1-1; D uncertain. Germline-derived CDR1 and CDR2 are WNHNN and SYGVQD (reference sequence). With 0 bases removed from V and 0 bases from J, the gap between germline ends came to 8 bases. The CDR3 is 15 amino acids. CDR3 sequence: CASSESAGMNTEAFF. The DNA for the CDR3 is TGCGCCAGCAGTGAGTCGGCGGGAATGAACACTGAAGCTTTCTTT.

This clone was recorded once. The V call is TRBV16, the J call TRBJ1-2, with unresolved D. Trimming pared 0 bases from V and 8 bases from J, leaving 16 bases between. Looked up from germline, CDR1 is KGHSY and CDR2 is FQNENV. The length of the CDR3 is 15 residues. CDR3 DNA sequence: TGTGCCAGCAGCCAATCGTCGAGGGTACTAGAGGGCTACACCTTC. Protein sequence: CASSQSSRVLEGYTF.

This clone was observed once. The chain joins TRBV18 to TRBJ1-5; D remains unclear. CDR3 length: 14 amino acids. In germline, CDR1 is KGHSH, CDR2 LQKENI. V was clipped by 1 base and J by 2 bases, with 6 bases between them. The CDR3 here is CASSPQGGNQPQHF. The DNA for the CDR3 is TGTGCCAGCTCACCACAGGGAGGCAATCAGCCCCAGCATTTT.

The rearrangement links TRBV5-1 to TRBJ2-2; weak D call: TRBD2 (7 bases). V gave up 0 bases and J gave up 6 bases, with 12 bases separating them. Germline V gene data show CDR1 as SGHRS and CDR2 as YFSETQ. The CDR3 spans 15 residues. The CDR3 DNA is TGCGCCAGCAGCTTGGATGGGGGGGCCGCCGGGGAGCTGTTTTTT. Amino acids: CASSLDGGAAGELFF.